The 9 T cell receptor beta chains below were found in one sample sequenced in a study of cytomegalovirus exposure and HLA in healthy donors. A multiplex PCR was run with 60 Vbeta primers and 13 Jbeta primers. Assay: immunoSEQ multiplex PCR; the TCRdb copy retains only in-frame clones and omits some. The sample lists about 77,000 clones; approximately 78% were seen once. Sequencing was carried out using PBMCs. The receptors originated from a man aged 35 to 55 in good health and CMV-seronegative.

The sample holds a few counts of this clone. The V call is TRBV7-9, the J call TRBJ2-5; D remains ambiguous. The V end was cut by 2 bases, the J end by 5 bases, with 6 bases between. In germline, CDR1 is SEHNR, CDR2 FQNEAQ (reference sequence). The CDR3 has 12 residues. The CDR3 reads CASSLSLETQYF. The CDR3 DNA reads as TGTGCCAGCAGCTTATCCCTCGAGACCCAGTACTTC.

The chain couples TRBV5-4 to TRBJ2-1, with a weak D call TRBD2 (6 bases). The CDR3 has 14 amino acids. Trimming took 2 bases from V and 8 from J, leaving 14 bases between them. CDR1 is SGHNT and CDR2 is YYREEE in the germline V gene (reference sequence). CDR3 DNA sequence: TGTGCCAGCAGCTTAGGGACTGGTCGGGATGAGCAGTTCTTC. It encodes CASSLGTGRDEQFF.

V gene TRBV19 combines with J gene TRBJ1-5; TRBD1 might be the D (6 bases). V was clipped by 7 bases and J by 1 base, with 17 bases between them. The CDR3 extends over 16 amino acids. Germline V lookup: CDR1 LNHDA, CDR2 SQIVND (reference sequence). The CDR3: CASKKNGGQSNQPQHF. The CDR3 DNA reads TGTGCCAGTAAGAAAAATGGAGGACAGAGCAATCAGCCCCAGCATTTT.

The rearrangement links TRBV7-3 to TRBJ1-1; no reliable D call. V lost 6 bases and J 1 base, leaving 9 bases between the germline ends. Germline CDR1 is SGHTA and CDR2 is FQGTGA. The CDR3 is 13 residues long. The CDR3 DNA reads as TGTGCCAGCAGGTTTCAGGCGAACACTGAAGCTTTCTTT. Protein product: CASRFQANTEAFF.

This clone was observed a few times. The gene calls are TRBV6-5 and TRBJ2-7, with 7 bases matching TRBD1. With 6 bases clipped from V and 5 bases from J, the junction kept 10 bases outside the gene matches. Germline CDR1 MNHEY, CDR2 SVGAGI. There are 14 residues in the CDR3. The CDR3 DNA sequence: TGTGCCAGCAGGACCCTGGACAGGCCTGACGAGCAGTACTTC. This sequence encodes CASRTLDRPDEQYF.

J is TRBJ2-1 and V is TRBV6-6; 7 bases are a match to TRBD1. The CDR3 consists of 12 residues. V shed 6 bases and J 9 bases; nucleotides not matched to a gene: 5. The germline V gene encodes CDR1 MNHNY and CDR2 SVGAGI (reference sequence). The CDR3: CASRQGFGEQFF. CDR3 DNA: TGTGCCAGCAGACAGGGGTTTGGTGAGCAGTTCTTC.

The V and J genes are TRBV29-1 and TRBJ1-4; 7 bases match TRBD1. V shed 4 bases and J 5 bases; nucleotides not matched to a gene: 4. This CDR3 contains 13 residues. Per the germline V gene, CDR1 is SQVTM and CDR2 is ANQGSEA. CDR3 amino acids: CSVGGTDNEKLFF. CDR3 DNA sequence: TGCAGCGTTGGAGGGACAGACAATGAAAAACTGTTTTTT.

The V call is TRBV5-8, the J call TRBJ2-6, with 13 bases identical to TRBD2. The CDR3 runs 19 residues. CDR1 and CDR2 from the germline V gene are SGHTS and YDEGEE. The trim removed 1 base at V and 2 bases at J, leaving 6 bases unmatched. DNA of the CDR3: TGTGCCAGCAGCTTGCCCCCGGGACTAGCGGGACCTGGGGCCAACGTCCTGACTTTC. Amino acid sequence: CASSLPPGLAGPGANVLTF.

This chain joins TRBV7-8 and TRBJ2-1, with 7 bases that match TRBD2. J was trimmed by 7 bases and V by 2 bases; bases with no gene match: 5. The germline V gene encodes CDR1 SGHVS and CDR2 FQNEAQ. This CDR3 is built from 14 residues. This CDR3 reads CASSLLAGVNEQFF. The CDR3 bases are TGTGCCAGCAGCTTACTGGCGGGAGTAAATGAGCAGTTCTTC.